Below are 32 T cell receptor beta chains sequenced from a single sample in a study of tumor-infiltrating lymphocytes in primary liver carcinoma. Production of TCR beta cDNA used around 500 ng total RNA together with a constant-region primer. Slightly modified ARM-PCR with three nested multiplex PCR rounds yielded TCR beta libraries. Each of the first two PCR rounds ran roughly 9 cycles with TRBV1-TRBV30 forward and C-beta reverse primers. TCRdb passed the multiplex PCR reads through MiXCR, listing each CDR3 protein once. The sample lists under 110,000 distinct CDR3 sequences, about two thirds occurring once. The tissue used was unsorted bulk material of roughly 17-34 mg. RNA and DNA were co-extracted from it with the AllPrep DNA/RNA mini kit. Sequencing used liver tumor tissue from sampling region 2. Subset specified: tumor region T2, inferior pole. Source of these receptors: a woman aged 55-69 years with primary liver carcinoma and hepatitis B virus infection.

In regard to this clonotype: Mismatch with germline at one junction end may stem from a read error. The rearrangement joins TRBV2 to TRBJ1-5; 8 bases are a match to TRBD1. CDR1 and CDR2 from the germline V gene are SNHLY and FYNNEI. The length of the CDR3 is 15 residues. CDR3: CAGRWTGTNGQPQHF. Written as DNA, the CDR3 is TGTGCCGGCAGGTGGACAGGGACTAATGGTCAGCCCCAGCATTTT. Based on the CDR3 plus reference TRBV2 and TRBJ1-5, the full variable domain is EPEVTQTPSHQVTQMGQEVILRCVPISNHLYFYWYRQILGQKVEFLVSFYNNEISEKSEIFDDQFSVERPDGSNFTLKIRSTKLEDSAMYFCAGRWTGTNGQPQHFGDGTRLSIL.

Worth noting for this clonotype: A junction boundary mismatches the germline segment, possibly from a read error. Written as DNA, the CDR3 is TGTGCCAGCAGCCAAACTAGCGGGAGTAGTGAGCGGTACTTC. Protein product: CASSQTSGSSERYF. The chain couples TRBV11-2 to TRBJ2-7; 11 bases are shared with TRBD2. The germline gives CDR1 SGHAT, CDR2 FQNNGV. CDR3 length: 14 residues. The full variable domain, completed using reference TRBV11-2 and TRBJ2-7, is EAGVAQSPRYKIIEKRQSVAFWCNPISGHATLYWYQQILGQGPKLLIQFQNNGVVDDSQLPKDRFSAERLKGVDSTLKIQPAKLEDSAVYLCASSQTSGSSERYFGPGTRLTVT.

For this clonotype: A read error is possible here, since a much larger clone lies one base away. The V gene is TRBV6-4, the J gene TRBJ2-1; D gene unclear. Germline V gene sequence: CDR1 MRHNA, CDR2 SNTAGT. The ends were cut back, 4 bases at V and 5 bases at J, with 6 bases in the middle. This CDR3 is 12 amino acids long. CDR3 sequence (DNA): TGTGCCAGCAGTGGCGACCACAATGAGCAGTTCTTC. It yields the protein CASSGDHNEQFF.

Regarding this clonotype: The junction departs from germline at one end; a sequencing error may be responsible. V gene TRBV29-1 combines with J gene TRBJ2-3; TRBD2 matches at 13 bases. The CDR3 has 14 amino acids. Germline CDR1 reads SQVTM; CDR2 reads ANQGSEA. Here the CDR3 DNA reads TGCAGCGTCGGACTAGCGGGAGTGGTAGATGCGCAGTATTTT. This gives the protein CSVGLAGVVDAQYF.

Details on this clonotype: One end of the junction does not line up with germline, which may come from a read error. CDR3: CAGSRTGSVHEQYF. The CDR3 bases are TGTGCCGGCAGCCGGACAGGATCGGTGCACGAGCAGTACTTC. The chain combines TRBV28 with TRBJ2-7; 7 positions agree with TRBD1. The CDR3 is 14 amino acids. Germline lookup yields CDR1 MDHEN and CDR2 SYDVKM.

In regard to this clonotype: Its ends do not fully match the called genes, so a read error is possible. V is TRBV4-2 and J is TRBJ2-2; tentatively, D is TRBD2 (6 bases). The CDR3 runs to 14 residues. Germline assignment: CDR1 LGHNA and CDR2 YNFKEQ. CDR3 protein: CTSLGGGETGELFF. The CDR3 region has the DNA TGTACCAGCCTGGGAGGTGGGGAGACCGGGGAGCTGTTTTTT.

The sample holds one count of this clonotype. The V call is TRBV28, the J call TRBJ2-7; D not resolved. Looked up from germline, CDR1 is MDHEN and CDR2 is SYDVKM. The CDR3 covers 15 residues. Trimming removed 7 bases at V and 4 bases at J, with 20 bases between. CDR3 in amino acids: CASTFSKGLGYEQYF. The CDR3 region has the DNA TGTGCCAGCACCTTCTCCAAAGGGCTAGGGTACGAGCAGTACTTC.

With regard to this clonotype: The conserved phenylalanine or tryptophan is not found at the CDR3 terminus, so this likely reflects a read error. V gene TRBV29-1 combines with J gene TRBJ2-1; tentatively, D is TRBD1 or TRBD2 (6 bases each). The germline CDR1 and CDR2 sequences are SQVTM and ANQGSEA. CDR3 length: 13 residues. The CDR3 is CIVDGRGRDEQFL. CDR3 nucleotide sequence: TGCATCGTTGATGGACGGGGGCGGGATGAGCAGTTCTTA.

A note on this clonotype: At one end the junction does not follow the germline gene, possibly because of a read error. V and J are TRBV24-1 and TRBJ2-1, with 11 bases identical to TRBD2. This CDR3 is 17 amino acids long. Germline CDR1 KGHDR, CDR2 SFDVKD. The CDR3 DNA sequence: TGTGCCACCAGTGTTGGGACTAGCGGTACGCTTTACAATGTGCAGTTCTTC. This codes for CATSVGTSGTLYNVQFF.

The sample holds a few counts of this clonotype. Since a much larger clone is just one base distant, this may be a read error. No conserved phenylalanine or tryptophan is present at the end of the CDR3, so a read error is the likely explanation. The chain is built from TRBV11-2 and TRBJ2-4; TRBD2 might be the D (5 bases). Germline assignment: CDR1 SGHAT and CDR2 FQNNGV. V dropped 4 bases and J dropped 3 bases, with 10 bases sitting between them. The CDR3 loop spans 14 amino acids. In nucleotides, the CDR3 is TGTGCCAGCAGCTCCTGGGAGATCAAAAACATTCAGTACCTC. Its protein is CASSSWEIKNIQYL.

Concerning this clonotype: At one end the junction does not follow the germline gene, possibly because of a read error. V is TRBV28 and J is TRBJ2-5, with a weak D call TRBD1 (5 bases). This CDR3 spans 17 amino acids. Germline V gives CDR1 MDHEN, CDR2 SYDVKM. The CDR3 protein is CVSSSDQKRTSGETQYF. The CDR3 nucleotides read TGTGTCAGCAGTTCGGACCAAAAGAGGACATCCGGGGAGACCCAGTACTTC.

The chain combines TRBV11-2 with TRBJ1-2; the D is unclear. The germline CDR1 and CDR2 sequences are SGHAT and FQNNGV. The CDR3 sequence is 14 residues long. Trimming cost V 2 bases and J 4 bases, with 11 bases left between them. The CDR3 reads CASSLNRGSYGYTF. CDR3 bases: TGTGCCAGCAGCTTAAACAGAGGGTCCTATGGCTACACCTTC.

Details on this clonotype: The conserved final phenylalanine or tryptophan is absent from the CDR3, which likely points to a read error. The chain has TRBV11-2 and TRBJ2-3; TRBD2 matches at 11 bases. Trimming cost V 9 bases and J 4 bases; bases outside gene matches: 9. The CDR3 length is 15 residues. Per germline, CDR1 SGHAT and CDR2 FQNNGV. For the CDR3, the DNA is TGTGCCAGTAACCCTGGACTAGCGGGCCCAGATACGCAGTATTTA. This sequence encodes CASNPGLAGPDTQYL.

This clonotype was detected ten times or more. J is TRBJ2-2 and V is TRBV6-1; tentative D call: TRBD2 (5 bases). The CDR3 spans 13 residues. Germline-derived CDR1 and CDR2 are MNHNS and SASEGT. Trimming removed 4 bases from V and 6 bases from J, with 9 bases in between. CDR3 DNA sequence: TGTGCCAGCAGTGTCCGGGGAGCCGGGGAGCTGTTTTTT. Protein sequence: CASSVRGAGELFF.

A remark on this clonotype: The junction differs from germline at one of its ends, possibly a read error. The rearrangement joins TRBV29-1 to TRBJ1-2; D is undetermined. The CDR3 contains 13 residues. Germline lookup yields CDR1 SQVTM and CDR2 ANQGSEA. The CDR3 DNA follows: TGCAGCGCCCCCTGGGCCACTAACTATGGCTACGCCTTC. This encodes CSAPWATNYGYAF.

In the case of this clonotype: This may be a read error, as it is one base from a much larger clone. The chain has TRBV5-1 and TRBJ1-3; a weak D match, TRBD1 (6 bases). The CDR3 has 15 amino acids. Looked up from germline, CDR1 is SGHRS and CDR2 is YFSETQ. The CDR3 bases are TGCACCAGCAGCTCAACAGGGCCCTCTGGAAACACCATATATTTT. Translation gives CTSSSTGPSGNTIYF.

This rearrangement joins TRBV11-2 to TRBJ2-2; D uncertain. CDR3 length equals 11 residues. CDR1 is SGHAT and CDR2 is FQNNGV in the germline V gene. The V gene lost 8 bases and the J gene lost 8 bases, with 9 bases spanning the gap. The CDR3 protein is CASFWGGELFF. In DNA, the CDR3 is TGTGCCAGCTTCTGGGGTGGGGAGCTGTTTTTT.

The V gene is TRBV7-3, the J gene TRBJ2-1; 8 bases align to TRBD2. CDR1 SGHTA and CDR2 FQGTGA come from the germline V gene. The length of the CDR3 is 15 residues. V shed 4 bases and J 0 bases; nucleotides not matched to a gene: 2. The DNA of the CDR3 is TGTGCCAGCAGCTCCGGGAGGGCCTCCTACAATGAGCAGTTCTTC. Amino acid sequence: CASSSGRASYNEQFF.

The chain combines TRBV7-9 with TRBJ2-1, with TRBD2 matching over 7 bases. Germline CDR1 and CDR2: SEHNR and FQNEAQ (reference sequence). The CDR3 contains 17 residues. V lost 5 bases, J lost 0 bases, and 10 bases stayed unmatched. The CDR3 nucleotides read TGTGCCAGCAGCCACCCTATTAGCGGGTTCTCCTACAATGAGCAGTTCTTC. Its protein is CASSHPISGFSYNEQFF.

Comments on this clonotype: The germline gene is not matched at one end of the junction; a read error may be the cause. Here the CDR3 DNA reads TGCGCCAGCGTCTTACTGAGCGGCCCAGGGATCAACAATGAGCAGTTCTTC. It yields the protein CASVLLSGPGINNEQFF. The chain combines TRBV11-2 with TRBJ2-1; perhaps D is TRBD1 or TRBD2 (5 bases each). CDR1 is SGHAT and CDR2 is FQNNGV in the germline V gene. The CDR3 is made up of 17 amino acids.

Relative to its sample, this clonotype is medium-sized. This sequence joins TRBV29-1 and TRBJ2-7; tentatively, D is TRBD2 (6 bases). This CDR3 is 15 amino acids long. In germline, CDR1 is SQVTM, CDR2 ANQGSEA. V lost 0 bases and J lost 4, with 16 bases in between. Written as DNA, the CDR3 is TGCAGCGTTGAAGACTCCGGGACTCCCCCGTACGAGCAGTACTTC. Its translation: CSVEDSGTPPYEQYF.

Worth noting for this clonotype: The CDR3 does not close with the conserved phenylalanine or tryptophan, likely indicating a read error. This rearrangement joins TRBV12-3 or TRBV12-4 to TRBJ1-5, with D tentatively TRBD1 (5 bases). The CDR3 has 13 amino acids. V was trimmed by 5 bases and J by 7 bases, leaving 12 bases between them. CDR3 amino acids: CASSPVGRQPQHY. The DNA of the CDR3 is TGTGCCAGCAGTCCCGTGGGACGGCAGCCCCAGCATTAT.

There are many counts of this clonotype. The chain employs TRBV28 and TRBJ2-2; no reliable D call. This CDR3 spans 15 amino acids. Per the germline V gene, CDR1 is MDHEN and CDR2 is SYDVKM. V gave up 2 bases and J gave up 3 bases, with 10 bases separating them. CDR3 coding DNA: TGTGCCAGCAGTTTAGGGCCAGTCGACACCGGGGAGCTGTTTTTT. It is translated as CASSLGPVDTGELFF.

The chain has TRBV28 and TRBJ1-5, with unresolved D. Trimming pared 8 bases from V and 4 bases from J, leaving 9 bases between. The CDR3 contains 12 residues. The germline V gene encodes CDR1 MDHEN and CDR2 SYDVKM. The CDR3 DNA follows: TGTGCCAGCGCCGACCCGAATCAGCCCCAGCATTTT. Translation gives CASADPNQPQHF. Complete variable domain (other parts from reference TRBV28 and TRBJ1-5): DVKVTQSSRYLVKRTGEKVFLECVQDMDHENMFWYRQDPGLGLRLIYFSYDVKMKEKGDIPEGYSVSREKKERFSLILESASTNQTSMYLCASADPNQPQHFGDGTRLSIL.

The gene calls are TRBV6-5 and TRBJ2-1; D gene unclear. With 4 bases removed from V and 7 bases from J, the gap between germline ends came to 11 bases. The germline V gene has CDR1 MNHEY and CDR2 SVGAGI. CDR3 length: 13 residues. The chain's CDR3 is CASSSFMGNEQFF. The CDR3 region has the DNA TGTGCCAGCAGTTCCTTTATGGGGAATGAGCAGTTCTTC.

For this clonotype: Sequence at one end of the junction differs from germline and may be a read error. This chain uses TRBV29-1 with TRBJ2-7; either TRBD1 or TRBD2 may fit D (5 bases each). Germline V gene data show CDR1 as SQVTM and CDR2 as ANQGSEA. The length of the CDR3 is 12 residues. The CDR3 DNA is TGCAGCATAGGGGACGGCTCCTACGAGCATTACTTC. Residues: CSIGDGSYEHYF.

This clonotype was counted many times. V is TRBV12-5 and J is TRBJ2-1; D perhaps matches TRBD1 (5 bases). The length of the CDR3 is 13 residues. Germline lookup yields CDR1 LGHNT and CDR2 FRNRAP. V shed 1 base and J shed 8 bases, with 9 bases lying between them. CDR3 protein: CASGLDRGYEQFF. CDR3 DNA: TGTGCTAGTGGTTTGGATAGGGGATATGAGCAGTTCTTC. The full variable domain, completed using reference TRBV12-5 and TRBJ2-1, is DARVTQTPRHKVTEMGQEVTMRCQPILGHNTVFWYRQTMMQGLELLAYFRNRAPLDDSGMPKDRFSAEMPDATLATLKIQPSEPRDSAVYFCASGLDRGYEQFFGPGTRLTVL.

Many counts were recorded for this clonotype. The CDR3 DNA follows: TGCGCCAGCAGCTCCCCTGACAGGGGTTCCTACGAGCAGTACTTC. Its protein product is CASSSPDRGSYEQYF. This sequence joins TRBV5-1 and TRBJ2-7; 8 bases line up with TRBD1. From germline, CDR1 is SGHRS and CDR2 YFSETQ. There are 15 residues in the CDR3. V trimming: 3 bases; J trimming: 1 base; junction bases outside the gene matches: 6.

Details on this clonotype: This sequence may be a read error, since a much larger clone differs from it by one base. The rearrangement joins TRBV5-1 to TRBJ2-6; the D is unclear. The CDR3 length is 15 residues. Germline values: CDR1 SGHRS, CDR2 YFSETQ. Trimming pared 0 bases from V and 2 bases from J, leaving 6 bases between. CDR3 in amino acids: CASSLGFTGANVLTF. DNA of the CDR3: TGCGCCAGCAGCTTGGGGTTCACTGGGGCCAACGTCCTGACTTTC.

This clonotype was observed many times. The chain employs TRBV7-9 and TRBJ1-6, with 8 positions matching TRBD1. V was pared by 4 bases and J by 5 bases, with 1 base of the junction left unmatched. The CDR3 consists of 14 residues. Per the germline V gene, CDR1 is SEHNR and CDR2 is FQNEAQ (reference sequence). The CDR3 bases are TGTGCCAGCAGCTCGACAGGGGATAATTCACCCCTCCACTTT. Translating gives CASSSTGDNSPLHF.

Turning to this clonotype: An end of the junction does not agree with germline; a read error may underlie this. J is TRBJ2-3 and V is TRBV18; D unclear. CDR1 and CDR2 (germline): KGHSH, LQKENI. The CDR3 is 13 residues long. CDR3 DNA: TGTGCCAGCGAAGAGGTTCGTGAAGATAGGCAGTATTTT. Translation gives CASEEVREDRQYF.

The rearrangement links TRBV5-1 to TRBJ2-5, with D uncertain. Deletions cut 0 bases from V and 4 bases from J, with 13 bases between. The CDR3 has 15 amino acids. Germline assignment: CDR1 SGHRS and CDR2 YFSETQ. In DNA, the CDR3 is TGCGCCAGCAGCTTGGCCGCGTACCGATTAGAGACCCAGTACTTC. This sequence encodes CASSLAAYRLETQYF.